These 6 T cell receptor beta chains share one sample of origin, sequenced in a study of regulatory T cells in long-lasting Graves disease. CDR3 regions were amplified by Arm-PCR using iRepertoire HTBI primers to build TCR beta libraries. TCRdb itself ran the multiplex PCR reads through MiXCR, one entry per CDR3 protein. The sample gives approximately 440,000 distinct CDR3 sequences, about 17% of which show up once; less than 15% is in the top ten. The time point here: newly diagnosed GD, antithyroid drugs for less than 3 months. After RNA was extracted from PBMCs, the TCR library was made from it. This sample was also put to use in a study of T cells in Graves' hyperthyroidism and ophthalmopathy.

This specimen consisted of peripheral blood mononuclear cells (PBMCs), obtained at new diagnosis, from a patient treated with antithyroid drugs. The source of these receptors is a middle-aged man with Graves disease.

This clonotype was seen many times. V usage is TRBV5-1 and J usage is TRBJ2-3; tentative D call: TRBD1 (7 bases). Germline V gene lookup returns CDR1 SGHRS and CDR2 YFSETQ. The V gene lost 5 bases and the J gene lost 2 bases, with 18 bases spanning the gap. The CDR3 runs 16 residues. Here the CDR3 reads CASRGGPGQPTDTQYF. For the CDR3, the DNA is TGCGCCAGCAGGGGGGGCCCGGGACAGCCCACAGATACGCAGTATTTT. The full variable domain, rest sourced from reference TRBV5-1 and TRBJ2-3, is KAGVTQTPRYLIKTRGQQVTLSCSPISGHRSVSWYQQTPGQGLQFLFEYFSETQRNKGNFPGRFSGRQFSNSRSEMNVSTLELGDSALYLCASRGGPGQPTDTQYFGPGTRLTVL.

The rearrangement uses TRBV6-2 or TRBV6-3 and TRBJ2-1; 7 positions agree with TRBD2. The V gene's germline CDR1 is MNHEY and CDR2 SVGEGT. V gave up 6 bases and J gave up 0 bases; unmatched junction bases: 11. The CDR3 extends over 17 amino acids. The DNA of the CDR3 is TGTGCCAGCAGCTTGGATAGCGGGCCTAGCTCCTACAATGAGCAGTTCTTC. It translates to CASSLDSGPSSYNEQFF.

The chain carries TRBV5-5 and TRBJ1-5; 10 bases agree with TRBD1. Per the germline V gene, CDR1 is SGHKS and CDR2 is YYEKEE (reference sequence). The CDR3 runs to 16 residues. V lost 4 bases and J lost 2; bases outside the gene matches: 6. The CDR3: CASSPGTGERNQPQHF. In nucleotides, the CDR3 is TGTGCCAGCAGCCCCGGGACAGGGGAACGCAATCAGCCCCAGCATTTT.

There are many counts of this clonotype. V gene TRBV10-3 combines with J gene TRBJ2-3; D remains ambiguous. The V end lost 4 bases, the J end lost 10 bases, and 18 bases lay between the germline ends. The germline CDR1 and CDR2 sequences are ENHRY and SYGVKD. The CDR3 runs 14 residues. CDR3 in amino acids: CAISGLNEPTAQYF. The CDR3 coding sequence is TGTGCCATCAGTGGCTTGAACGAGCCTACCGCGCAGTATTTT.

This clonotype has ten or more counts. V usage is TRBV5-1 and J usage is TRBJ2-1, with no clear D. Trimming removed 0 bases from V and 5 bases from J, with 6 bases in between. CDR1 is SGHRS, CDR2 YFSETQ, per germline. The CDR3 contains 13 residues. The CDR3 loop reads CASSLGTDNEQFF. The DNA for the CDR3 is TGCGCCAGCAGCTTGGGAACAGACAATGAGCAGTTCTTC. The full variable domain, completed using reference TRBV5-1 and TRBJ2-1, is KAGVTQTPRYLIKTRGQQVTLSCSPISGHRSVSWYQQTPGQGLQFLFEYFSETQRNKGNFPGRFSGRQFSNSRSEMNVSTLELGDSALYLCASSLGTDNEQFFGPGTRLTVL.

This sequence joins TRBV6-6 and TRBJ2-7; D gene uncertain. Germline-derived CDR1 and CDR2 are MNHNY and SVGAGI (reference sequence). V was trimmed by 0 bases and J by 0 bases, leaving 3 bases between them. This CDR3 has 13 amino acids. Here the CDR3 reads CASSYSVSYEQYF. The CDR3 DNA sequence: TGTGCCAGCAGTTACTCGGTCTCCTACGAGCAGTACTTC.